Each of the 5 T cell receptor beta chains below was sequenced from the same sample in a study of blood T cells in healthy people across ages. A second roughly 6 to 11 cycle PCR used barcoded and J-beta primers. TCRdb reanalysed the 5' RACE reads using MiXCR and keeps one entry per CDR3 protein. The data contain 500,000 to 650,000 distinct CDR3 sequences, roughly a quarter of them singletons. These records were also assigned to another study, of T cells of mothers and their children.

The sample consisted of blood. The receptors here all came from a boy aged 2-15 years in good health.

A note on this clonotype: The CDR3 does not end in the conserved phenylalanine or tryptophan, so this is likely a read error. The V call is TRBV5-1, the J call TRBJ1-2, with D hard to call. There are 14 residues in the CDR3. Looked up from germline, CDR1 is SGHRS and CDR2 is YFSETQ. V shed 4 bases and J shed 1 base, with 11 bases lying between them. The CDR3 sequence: CASSPTTVNYGYTL. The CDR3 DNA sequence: TGCGCCAGCAGCCCGACGACCGTTAACTATGGCTACACCCTC.

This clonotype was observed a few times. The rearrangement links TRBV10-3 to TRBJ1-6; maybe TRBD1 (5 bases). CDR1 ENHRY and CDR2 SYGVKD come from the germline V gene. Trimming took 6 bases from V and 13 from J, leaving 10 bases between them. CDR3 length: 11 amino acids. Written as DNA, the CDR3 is TGTGCCATCAGCCCGGGGGGGCCCCTCCACTTT. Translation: CAISPGGPLHF.

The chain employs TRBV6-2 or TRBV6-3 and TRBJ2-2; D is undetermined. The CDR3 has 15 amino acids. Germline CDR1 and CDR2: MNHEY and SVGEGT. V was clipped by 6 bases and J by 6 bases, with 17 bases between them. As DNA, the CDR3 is TGTGCCAGCAGACCGTCCGGTTCACGTTCCGGGGAGCTGTTTTTT. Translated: CASRPSGSRSGELFF.

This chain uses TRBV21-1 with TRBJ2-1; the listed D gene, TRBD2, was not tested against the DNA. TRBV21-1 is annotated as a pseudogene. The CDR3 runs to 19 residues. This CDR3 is CASSKDAPRDHISYNEQFF. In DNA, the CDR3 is TGTGCCAGCAGCAAAGACGCCCCGAGGGATCATATCTCCTACAATGAGCAGTTCTTC.

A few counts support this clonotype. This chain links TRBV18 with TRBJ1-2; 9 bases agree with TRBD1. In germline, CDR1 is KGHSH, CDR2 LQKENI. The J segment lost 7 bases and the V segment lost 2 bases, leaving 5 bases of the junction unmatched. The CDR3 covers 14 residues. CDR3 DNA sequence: TGTGCCAGCTCACCAGCCGGACAGGGGCTTGGCTACACCTTC. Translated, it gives CASSPAGQGLGYTF.